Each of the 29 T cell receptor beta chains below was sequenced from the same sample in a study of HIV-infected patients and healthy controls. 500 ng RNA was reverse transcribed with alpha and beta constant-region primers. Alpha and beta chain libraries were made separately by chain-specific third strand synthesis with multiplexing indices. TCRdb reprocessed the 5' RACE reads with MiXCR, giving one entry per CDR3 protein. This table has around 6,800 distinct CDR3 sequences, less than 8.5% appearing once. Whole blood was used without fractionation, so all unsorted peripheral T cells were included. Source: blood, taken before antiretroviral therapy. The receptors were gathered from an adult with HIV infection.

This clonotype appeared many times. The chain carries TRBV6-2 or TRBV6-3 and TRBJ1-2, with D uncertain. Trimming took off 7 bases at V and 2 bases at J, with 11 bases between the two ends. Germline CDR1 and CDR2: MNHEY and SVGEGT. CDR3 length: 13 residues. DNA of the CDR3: TGTGCCAGCACCCCGGACGGGAACTATGGCTACACCTTC. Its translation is CASTPDGNYGYTF.

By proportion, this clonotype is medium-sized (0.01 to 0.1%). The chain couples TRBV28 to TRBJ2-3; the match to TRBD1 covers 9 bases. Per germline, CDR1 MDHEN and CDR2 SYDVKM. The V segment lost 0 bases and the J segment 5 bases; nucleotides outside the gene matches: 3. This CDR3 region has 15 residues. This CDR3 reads CASSLWGTGKDTQYF. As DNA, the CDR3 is TGTGCCAGCAGTTTATGGGGGACAGGGAAAGATACGCAGTATTTT.

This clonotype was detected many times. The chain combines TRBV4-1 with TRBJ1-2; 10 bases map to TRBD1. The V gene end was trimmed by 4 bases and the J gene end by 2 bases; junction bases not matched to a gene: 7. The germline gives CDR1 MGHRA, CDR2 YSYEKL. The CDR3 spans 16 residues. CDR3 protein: CASSLYPGQGNYGYTF. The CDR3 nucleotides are TGCGCCAGCAGCCTCTACCCGGGACAGGGGAACTATGGCTACACCTTC.

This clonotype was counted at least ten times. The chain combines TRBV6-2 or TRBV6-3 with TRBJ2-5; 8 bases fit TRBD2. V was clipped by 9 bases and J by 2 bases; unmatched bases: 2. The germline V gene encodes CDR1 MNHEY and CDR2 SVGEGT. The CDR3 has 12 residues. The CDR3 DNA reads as TGTGCCAGTAAGCGGGGGCAAGAGACCCAGTACTTC. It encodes CASKRGQETQYF.

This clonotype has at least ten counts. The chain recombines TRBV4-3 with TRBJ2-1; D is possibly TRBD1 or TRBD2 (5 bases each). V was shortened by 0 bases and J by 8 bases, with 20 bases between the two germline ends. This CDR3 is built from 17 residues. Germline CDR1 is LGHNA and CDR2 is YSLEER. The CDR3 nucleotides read TGCGCCAGCAGCCAAGATGGGGATAGAGGGGCCCAGGATGAGCAGTTCTTC. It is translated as CASSQDGDRGAQDEQFF.

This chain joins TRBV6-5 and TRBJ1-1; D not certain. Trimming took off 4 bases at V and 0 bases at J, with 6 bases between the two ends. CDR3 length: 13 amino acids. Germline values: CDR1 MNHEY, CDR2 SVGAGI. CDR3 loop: CASSFRVNTEAFF. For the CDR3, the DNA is TGTGCCAGCAGTTTTAGGGTGAACACTGAAGCTTTCTTT.

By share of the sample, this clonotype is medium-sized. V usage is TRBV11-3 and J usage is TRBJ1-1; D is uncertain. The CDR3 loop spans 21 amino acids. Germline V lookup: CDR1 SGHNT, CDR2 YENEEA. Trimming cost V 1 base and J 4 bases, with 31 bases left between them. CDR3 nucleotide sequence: TGTGCCAGCAGCTTAGCCCACCAAAAATACCGGGAATCCCCTGCTCCCACTGAAGCTTTCTTT. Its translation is CASSLAHQKYRESPAPTEAFF.

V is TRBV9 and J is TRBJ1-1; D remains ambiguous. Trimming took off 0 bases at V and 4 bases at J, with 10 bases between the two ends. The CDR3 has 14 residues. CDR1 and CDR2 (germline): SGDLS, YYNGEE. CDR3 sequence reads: CASSVDGEGTEAFF. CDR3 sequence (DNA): TGTGCCAGCAGCGTAGACGGGGAGGGCACTGAAGCTTTCTTT.

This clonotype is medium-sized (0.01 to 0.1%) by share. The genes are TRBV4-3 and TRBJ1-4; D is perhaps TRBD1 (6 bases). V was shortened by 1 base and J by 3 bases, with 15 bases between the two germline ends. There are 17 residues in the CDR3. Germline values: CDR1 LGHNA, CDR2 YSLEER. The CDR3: CASSQVAGGMANEKLFF. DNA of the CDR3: TGCGCCAGCAGCCAAGTGGCCGGGGGCATGGCTAATGAAAAACTGTTTTTT.

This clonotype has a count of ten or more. CDR3 DNA: TGTGCCAGCAGCCCCCCGGCGGGGGGTAACACTGAAGCTTTCTTT. It translates to CASSPPAGGNTEAFF. V usage is TRBV12-3 or TRBV12-4 and J usage is TRBJ1-1; tentatively, D is TRBD1 (5 bases). Trimming left V 6 bases short and J 2 bases short, with 16 bases between. This CDR3 contains 15 residues.

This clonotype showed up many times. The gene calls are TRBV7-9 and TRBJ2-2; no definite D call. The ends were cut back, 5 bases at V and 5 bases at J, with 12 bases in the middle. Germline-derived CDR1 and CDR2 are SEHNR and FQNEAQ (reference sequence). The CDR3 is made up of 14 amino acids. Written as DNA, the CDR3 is TGTGCCAGCAGCATAGGGCAGGATACCGGGGAGCTGTTTTTT. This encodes CASSIGQDTGELFF.

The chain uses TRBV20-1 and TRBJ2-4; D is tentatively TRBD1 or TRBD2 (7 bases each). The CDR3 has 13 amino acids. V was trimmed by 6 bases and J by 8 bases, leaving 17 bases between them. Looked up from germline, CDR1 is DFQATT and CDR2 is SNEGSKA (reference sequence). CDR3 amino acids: CSARETGRDIQYF. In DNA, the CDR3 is TGCAGTGCACGAGAGACAGGGAGGGACATTCAGTACTTC.

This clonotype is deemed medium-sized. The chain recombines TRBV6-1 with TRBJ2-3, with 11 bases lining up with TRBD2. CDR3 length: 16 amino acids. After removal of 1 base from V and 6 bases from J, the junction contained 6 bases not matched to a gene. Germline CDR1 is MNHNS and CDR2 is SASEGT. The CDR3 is CASSEVLAGGEDTQYF. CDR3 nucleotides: TGTGCCAGCAGTGAAGTGCTAGCGGGGGGCGAGGATACGCAGTATTTT.

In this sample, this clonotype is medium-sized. CDR3 DNA: TGTGCCAGTAGTCCGGACACCACCTCGGCCTACGAGCAGTACTTC. It encodes CASSPDTTSAYEQYF. This chain links TRBV19 with TRBJ2-7, with D perhaps TRBD1 (5 bases). V was clipped by 5 bases and J by 2 bases, with 16 bases between them. Germline lookup yields CDR1 LNHDA and CDR2 SQIVND (reference sequence). The CDR3 runs 15 residues.

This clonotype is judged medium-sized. DNA of the CDR3: TGTGCCAGCAGCCCGGAATTGAACACTGAAGCTTTCTTT. Amino acids: CASSPELNTEAFF. This chain joins TRBV3-1 and TRBJ1-1; D is uncertain. Germline CDR1 and CDR2: LGHDT and YNNKEL (reference sequence). CDR3 length: 13 residues. V shed 4 bases and J shed 0 bases, with 6 bases lying between them.

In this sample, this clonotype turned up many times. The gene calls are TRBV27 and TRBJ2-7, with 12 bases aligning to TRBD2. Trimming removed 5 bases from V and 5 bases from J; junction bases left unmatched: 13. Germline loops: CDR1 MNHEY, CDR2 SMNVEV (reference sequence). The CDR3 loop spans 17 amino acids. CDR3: CASSTDPTSGRLDEQYF. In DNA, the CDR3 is TGTGCCAGCAGTACCGACCCCACTAGCGGGAGGTTGGACGAGCAGTACTTC.

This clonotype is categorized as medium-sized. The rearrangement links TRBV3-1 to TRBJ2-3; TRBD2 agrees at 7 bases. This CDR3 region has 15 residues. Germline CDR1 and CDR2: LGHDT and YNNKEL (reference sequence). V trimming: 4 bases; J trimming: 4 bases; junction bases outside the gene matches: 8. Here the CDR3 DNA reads TGTGCCAGCAGCCCCACACTAGCGTTCCCAGATACGCAGTATTTT. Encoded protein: CASSPTLAFPDTQYF.

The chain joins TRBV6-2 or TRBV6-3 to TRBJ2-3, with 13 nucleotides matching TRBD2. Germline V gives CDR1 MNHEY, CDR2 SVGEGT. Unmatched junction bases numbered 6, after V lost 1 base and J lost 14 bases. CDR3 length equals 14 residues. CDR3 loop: CASSYYGTSGKLYF. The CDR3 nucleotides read TGTGCCAGCAGTTACTACGGGACTAGCGGGAAACTGTATTTT.

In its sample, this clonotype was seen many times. The CDR3: CSARGGLSAKNIQYF. The CDR3 DNA reads TGCAGTGCTAGAGGAGGGTTGAGCGCCAAAAACATTCAGTACTTC. V usage is TRBV20-1 and J usage is TRBJ2-4, with D possibly matching TRBD2 (5 bases). The CDR3 has 15 residues. In germline, CDR1 is DFQATT, CDR2 SNEGSKA (reference sequence). V lost 1 base and J 1 base, leaving 11 bases between the germline ends.

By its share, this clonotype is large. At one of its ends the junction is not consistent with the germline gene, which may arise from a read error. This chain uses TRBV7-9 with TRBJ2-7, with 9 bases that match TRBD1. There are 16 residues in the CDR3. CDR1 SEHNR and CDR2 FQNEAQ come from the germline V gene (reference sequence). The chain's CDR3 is CASSLIGQGTSDEQYF. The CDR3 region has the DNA TGTGCCAGCAGCTTAATCGGACAGGGGACCTCCGACGAGCAGTACTTC.

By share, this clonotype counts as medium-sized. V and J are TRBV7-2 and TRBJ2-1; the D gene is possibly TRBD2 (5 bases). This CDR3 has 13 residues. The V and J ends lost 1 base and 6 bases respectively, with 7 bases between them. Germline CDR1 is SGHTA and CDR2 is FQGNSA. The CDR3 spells CASSLVAGNEQFF. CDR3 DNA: TGTGCCAGCAGCTTAGTTGCGGGCAATGAGCAGTTCTTC.

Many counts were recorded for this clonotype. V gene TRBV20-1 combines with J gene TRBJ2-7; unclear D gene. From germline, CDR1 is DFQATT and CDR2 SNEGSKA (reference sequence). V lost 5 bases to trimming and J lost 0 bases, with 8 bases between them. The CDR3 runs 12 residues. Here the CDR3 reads CSADESSYEQYF. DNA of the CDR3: TGCAGTGCTGACGAGAGCTCCTACGAGCAGTACTTC.

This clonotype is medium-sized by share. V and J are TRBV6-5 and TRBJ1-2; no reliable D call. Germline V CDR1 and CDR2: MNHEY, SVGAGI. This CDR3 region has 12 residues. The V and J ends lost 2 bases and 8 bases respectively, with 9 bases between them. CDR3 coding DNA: TGTGCCAGCAGTTACGATGGCTGGGGCTACACCTTC. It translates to CASSYDGWGYTF.

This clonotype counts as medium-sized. The CDR3 protein is CASSQGREETQYF. In DNA form, the CDR3 reads TGTGCCAGCAGCCAAGGGAGAGAAGAGACCCAGTACTTC. The chain joins TRBV4-2 to TRBJ2-5; D gene uncertain. V was clipped by 1 base and J by 3 bases, with 6 bases between them. The CDR3 length is 13 residues. Germline CDR1 and CDR2: LGHNA and YNFKEQ.

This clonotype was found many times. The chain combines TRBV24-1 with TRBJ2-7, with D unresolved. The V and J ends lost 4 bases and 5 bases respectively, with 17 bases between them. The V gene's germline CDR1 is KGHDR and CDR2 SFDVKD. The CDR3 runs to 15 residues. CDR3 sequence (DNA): TGTGCCACCAGTGACCGGGCCCGAGGAAGTAACGAGCAGTACTTC. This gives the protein CATSDRARGSNEQYF.

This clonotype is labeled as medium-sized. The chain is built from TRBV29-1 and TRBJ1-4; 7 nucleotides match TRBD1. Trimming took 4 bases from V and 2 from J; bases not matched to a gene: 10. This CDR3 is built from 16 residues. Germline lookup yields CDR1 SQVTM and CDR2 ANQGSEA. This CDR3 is CSVGAPPGGTNEKLFF. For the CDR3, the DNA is TGCAGCGTTGGGGCCCCTCCAGGGGGGACTAATGAAAAACTGTTTTTT.

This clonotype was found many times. This CDR3 reads CASSQDFRSYYGYTF. CDR3 in DNA: TGTGCCAGCAGCCAAGATTTCCGCAGCTACTATGGCTACACCTTC. V gene TRBV4-2 combines with J gene TRBJ1-2; no definite D call. CDR3 length: 15 residues. V was cut by 0 bases and J by 3 bases, with 11 bases left in between. Germline assignment: CDR1 LGHNA and CDR2 YNFKEQ.

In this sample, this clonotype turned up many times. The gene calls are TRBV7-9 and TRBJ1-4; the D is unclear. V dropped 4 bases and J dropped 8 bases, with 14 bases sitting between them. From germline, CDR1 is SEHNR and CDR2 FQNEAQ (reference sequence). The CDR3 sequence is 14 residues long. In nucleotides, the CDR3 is TGTGCCAGCAGCTCACCACCCCAGGCAGAAAAACTGTTTTTT. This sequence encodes CASSSPPQAEKLFF. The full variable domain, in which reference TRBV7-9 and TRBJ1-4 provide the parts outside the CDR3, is DTGVSQNPRHKITKRGQNVTFRCDPISEHNRLYWYRQTLGQGPEFLTYFQNEAQLEKSRLLSDRFSAERPKGSFSTLEIQRTEQGDSAMYLCASSSPPQAEKLFFGSGTQLSVL.

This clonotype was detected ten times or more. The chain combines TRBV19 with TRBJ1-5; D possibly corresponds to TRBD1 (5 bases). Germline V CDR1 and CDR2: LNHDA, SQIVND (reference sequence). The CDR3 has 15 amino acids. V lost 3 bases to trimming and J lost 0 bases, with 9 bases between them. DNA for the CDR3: TGTGCCAGTAGTATGGAACAGGCTAGCAATCAGCCCCAGCATTTT. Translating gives CASSMEQASNQPQHF.